Given below is one T cell receptor (beta chain) in context. Authors' analysis steps: Amplification of reference gene primers was used by the study to estimate nucleated cell counts. Sequencing used immunoSEQ multiplex PCR; TCRdb keeps in-frame clones, though not all of them. V and J calls and clone size are given by that table; D and trimming were obtained from the DNA. Of about 160,000 clones listed, about 88% are singletons. From germline, CDR1 is SEHNR and CDR2 FQNEAQ (reference sequence). This CDR3 has 12 amino acids. Between the trimmed V and J ends, which lost 5 bases and 8 bases, there was a span of 9 bases. These data are taken from a study of blood T cell repertoires in COVID-19. Overall study context: Both acute and convalescent COVID-19 samples were obtained from the United States, Italy and Spain.

Specimen: peripheral blood. The sequence derives from a man aged 40-55 years with acute or convalescent COVID-19. The V and J genes are TRBV7-9 and TRBJ2-2; D is perhaps TRBD2 (5 bases). The CDR3 region has the DNA TGTGCCAGCAGCGGAGGATTGGGGGAGCTGTTTTTT. It encodes CASSGGLGELFF.